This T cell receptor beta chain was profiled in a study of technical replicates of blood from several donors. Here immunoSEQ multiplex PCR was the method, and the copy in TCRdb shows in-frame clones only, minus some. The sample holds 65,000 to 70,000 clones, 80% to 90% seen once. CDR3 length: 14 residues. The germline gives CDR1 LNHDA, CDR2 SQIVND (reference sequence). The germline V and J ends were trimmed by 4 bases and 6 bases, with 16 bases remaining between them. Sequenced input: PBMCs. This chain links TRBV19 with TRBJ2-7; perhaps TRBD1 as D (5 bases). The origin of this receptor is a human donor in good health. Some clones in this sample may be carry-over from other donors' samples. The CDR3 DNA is TGTGCCAGTAGTAAAGAGGCAGGGAATGTCGAGCAGTACTTC. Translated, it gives CASSKEAGNVEQYF.